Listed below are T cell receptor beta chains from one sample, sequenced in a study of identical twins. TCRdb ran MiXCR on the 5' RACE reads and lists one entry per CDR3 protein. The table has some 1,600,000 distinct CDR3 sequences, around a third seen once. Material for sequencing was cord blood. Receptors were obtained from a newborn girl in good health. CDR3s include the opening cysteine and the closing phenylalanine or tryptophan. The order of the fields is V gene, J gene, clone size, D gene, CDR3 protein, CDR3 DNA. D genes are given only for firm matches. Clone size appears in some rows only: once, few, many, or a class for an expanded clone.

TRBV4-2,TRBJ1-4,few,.,CASSISADSQNEELFF,TGTGCCAGCAGCATATCCGCGGACAGCCAAAATGAAGAACTGTTTTTT
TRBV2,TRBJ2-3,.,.,CASSGGPPTDTQYF,TGTGCCAGCAGTGGAGGGCCCCCAACAGATACGCAGTATTTT
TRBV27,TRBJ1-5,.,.,CASSLWVNQPQHF,TGTGCCAGCAGTTTATGGGTAAATCAGCCCCAGCATTTT
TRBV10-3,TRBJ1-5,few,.,CAISESRADSNQPQHF,TGTGCCATCAGTGAGTCTAGGGCAGATAGCAATCAGCCCCAGCATTTT
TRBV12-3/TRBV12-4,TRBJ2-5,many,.,CASSLFTAQETQYF,TGTGCCAGCAGTTTATTCACGGCTCAAGAGACCCAGTACTTC
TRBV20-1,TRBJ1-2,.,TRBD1,CSASRGGGMSNYGYSF,TGCAGTGCTTCCCGGGGAGGGGGCATGTCTAACTATGGCTACAGCTTC
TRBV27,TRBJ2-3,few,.,CASRVIRQRTDTQYF,TGTGCCAGCAGGGTTATAAGACAGCGCACAGATACGCAGTATTTT
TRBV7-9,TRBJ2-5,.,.,CASSLVPSSSINEQYF,TGTGCCAGCAGCTTAGTTCCCTCTAGCTCAATCAATGAGCAGTACTTC
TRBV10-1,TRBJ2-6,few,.,CAKQGGANVLTF,TGCGCCAAACAGGGTGGGGCCAACGTCCTGACTTTC
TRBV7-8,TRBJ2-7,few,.,CASSLGTQAGIDEQYF,TGTGCCAGCAGCTTAGGGACCCAAGCGGGTATCGACGAGCAGTACTTC
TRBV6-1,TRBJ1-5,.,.,CASIEGHLSQPQHF,TGTGCCAGCATTGAGGGACACCTCAGTCAGCCCCAGCATTTT
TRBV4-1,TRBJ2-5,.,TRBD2,CASSQYLAGGYYNERYF,TGCGCCAGCAGCCAATACCTAGCGGGAGGGTACTACAATGAGCGGTACTTC
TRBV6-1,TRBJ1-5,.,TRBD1,CASSDRDSHNQPQHF,TGTGCCAGCAGTGATAGGGACAGCCACAATCAGCCCCAGCATTTT
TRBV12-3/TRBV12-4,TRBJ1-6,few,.,CASTGARGSPLHF,TGTGCCAGCACCGGGGCACGGGGTTCACCCCTCCACTTT
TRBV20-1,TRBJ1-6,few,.,CSARVQLNSPLHF,TGCAGTGCTAGAGTACAGCTTAATTCACCCCTCCACTTT
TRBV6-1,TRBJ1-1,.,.,CASSETGLTEAFF,TGTGCCAGCAGTGAAACAGGGTTGACTGAAGCTTTCTTT
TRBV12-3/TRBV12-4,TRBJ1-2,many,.,CASSPSGFYGYTF,TGTGCCAGCAGTCCCTCGGGCTTCTATGGCTACACCTTC
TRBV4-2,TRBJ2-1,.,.,CASSQDGRGFYNEQFF,TGTGCCAGCAGCCAAGACGGACGGGGGTTCTACAATGAGCAGTTCTTC
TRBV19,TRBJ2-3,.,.,CASARRTAPTDTQYF,TGTGCCAGTGCGAGGAGGACAGCACCGACAGATACGCAGTATTTT
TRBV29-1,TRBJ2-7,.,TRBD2,CSVEESTSGRLYEQYF,TGCAGCGTTGAAGAGTCGACTAGCGGGAGGTTGTACGAGCAGTACTTC
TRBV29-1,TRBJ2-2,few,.,CSVGVSTGELFF,TGCAGCGTTGGGGTTTCCACCGGGGAGCTGTTTTTT
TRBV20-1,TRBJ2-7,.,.,CSARGARVVYEQYF,TGCAGTGCTAGAGGGGCCAGGGTAGTCTACGAGCAGTACTTC
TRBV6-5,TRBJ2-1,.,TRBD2,CASRIAGVGYNEQFF,TGTGCCAGCCGGATAGCGGGAGTTGGGTACAATGAGCAGTTCTTC
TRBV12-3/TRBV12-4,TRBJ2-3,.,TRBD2,CASSPRLAGDGTDTQYF,TGTGCCAGCAGTCCCCGGCTAGCGGGGGACGGTACAGATACGCAGTATTTT
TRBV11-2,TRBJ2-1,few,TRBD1,CASSFGDRMTQFF,TGTGCCAGCAGCTTCGGGGACAGGATGACCCAGTTCTTC
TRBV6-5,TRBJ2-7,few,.,CASSYSPAASYEQYF,TGTGCCAGCAGTTACTCGCCAGCGGCCTCCTACGAGCAGTACTTC
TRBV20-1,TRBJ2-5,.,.,CSGDRQNQETQYF,TGCAGTGGCGACAGGCAGAACCAAGAGACCCAGTACTTC
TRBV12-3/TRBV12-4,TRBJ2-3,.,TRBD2,CASSLGDWGGGTQYF,TGTGCCAGCAGTTTAGGGGACTGGGGGGGAGGTACGCAGTATTTT
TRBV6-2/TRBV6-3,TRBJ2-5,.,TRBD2,CASSPGTSWTNEQYF,TGTGCCAGCAGCCCTGGGACTAGCTGGACCAATGAGCAGTACTTC
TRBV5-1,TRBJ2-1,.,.,CASSGVYEQFF,TGCGCCAGCAGCGGAGTCTACGAGCAGTTCTTC
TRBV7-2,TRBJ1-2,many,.,CASSLTGTIYGYTF,TGTGCCAGCAGCTTAACCGGGACAATCTATGGCTACACCTTC
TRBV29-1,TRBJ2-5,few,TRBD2,CSGGRRLAGVAQYF,TGCAGCGGGGGGCGGCGGCTAGCGGGAGTGGCCCAGTACTTC
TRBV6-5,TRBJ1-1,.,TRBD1,CASKRTYQGAAFF,TGTGCCAGCAAGAGGACTTATCAGGGGGCCGCTTTCTTT
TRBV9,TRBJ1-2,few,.,CASSARPTGVNDGYTF,TGTGCCAGCAGCGCGAGACCGACAGGAGTTAACGATGGCTACACCTTC
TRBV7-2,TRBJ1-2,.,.,CATVRGWGYTF,TGTGCCACAGTACGGGGGTGGGGCTACACCTTC
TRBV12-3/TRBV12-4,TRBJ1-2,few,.,CASTRGGGGYTF,TGTGCCAGCACCAGGGGTGGGGGTGGCTACACCTTC
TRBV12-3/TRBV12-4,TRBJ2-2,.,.,CASSQGMWDGTGELFF,TGTGCCAGCAGCCAAGGGATGTGGGATGGCACCGGGGAGCTGTTTTTT
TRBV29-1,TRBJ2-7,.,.,CSVTTRSANEQYF,TGCAGCGTGACTACTAGATCCGCCAATGAGCAGTACTTC
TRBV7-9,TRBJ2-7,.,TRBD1,CASSLGDRRNYEQYF,TGTGCCAGCAGCTTAGGGGACAGGCGAAACTACGAGCAGTACTTC
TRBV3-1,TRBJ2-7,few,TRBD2,CASSQDYLAGSYEQYF,TGTGCCAGCAGCCAAGATTATCTAGCGGGCTCCTACGAGCAGTACTTC
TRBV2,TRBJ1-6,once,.,CASSEPGTVDSPFHF,TGTGCCAGCAGTGAACCCGGGACCGTCGATTCACCCTTCCACTTT
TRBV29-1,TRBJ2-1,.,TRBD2,CSGLAGGPGQFF,TGCAGCGGACTAGCGGGGGGGCCTGGGCAGTTCTTC
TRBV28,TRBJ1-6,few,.,CASSLRRQNFAALHF,TGTGCCAGCAGTTTACGGCGACAGAACTTTGCGGCCCTCCACTTT
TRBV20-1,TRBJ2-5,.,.,CSARDPSPSVQETQYF,TGCAGTGCTAGAGACCCCTCCCCTAGCGTCCAAGAGACCCAGTACTTC
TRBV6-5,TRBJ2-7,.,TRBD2,CASSYSSPLLAGGSYEQYF,TGTGCCAGCAGTTACTCGAGCCCTTTACTAGCGGGAGGCTCCTACGAGCAGTACTTC
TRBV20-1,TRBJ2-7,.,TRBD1,CSASLPGTGDTYEQYF,TGCAGTGCTAGTTTACCGGGGACAGGGGACACCTACGAGCAGTACTTC
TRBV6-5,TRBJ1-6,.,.,CASSYEGRSEYSPLHF,TGTGCCAGCAGTTACGAGGGGAGGTCGGAATATTCACCCCTCCACTTT
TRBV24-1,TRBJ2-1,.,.,CATSDLQQEQFF,TGTGCCACCAGTGATTTGCAGCAGGAGCAGTTCTTC
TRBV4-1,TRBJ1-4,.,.,CASSLLPFEKLFF,TGCGCCAGCAGTCTCCTCCCCTTTGAAAAACTGTTTTTT
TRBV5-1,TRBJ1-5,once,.,CASSLGGATNQPQHF,TGCGCCAGCAGCTTGGGGGGGGCGACGAATCAGCCCCAGCATTTT
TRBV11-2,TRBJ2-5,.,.,CASSQPWLSETQYF,TGTGCCAGCAGCCAACCATGGCTTTCGGAGACCCAGTACTTC
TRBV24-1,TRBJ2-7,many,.,CATSEVRSSYEQYF,TGTGCCACCAGTGAAGTGAGGAGCTCCTACGAGCAGTACTTC